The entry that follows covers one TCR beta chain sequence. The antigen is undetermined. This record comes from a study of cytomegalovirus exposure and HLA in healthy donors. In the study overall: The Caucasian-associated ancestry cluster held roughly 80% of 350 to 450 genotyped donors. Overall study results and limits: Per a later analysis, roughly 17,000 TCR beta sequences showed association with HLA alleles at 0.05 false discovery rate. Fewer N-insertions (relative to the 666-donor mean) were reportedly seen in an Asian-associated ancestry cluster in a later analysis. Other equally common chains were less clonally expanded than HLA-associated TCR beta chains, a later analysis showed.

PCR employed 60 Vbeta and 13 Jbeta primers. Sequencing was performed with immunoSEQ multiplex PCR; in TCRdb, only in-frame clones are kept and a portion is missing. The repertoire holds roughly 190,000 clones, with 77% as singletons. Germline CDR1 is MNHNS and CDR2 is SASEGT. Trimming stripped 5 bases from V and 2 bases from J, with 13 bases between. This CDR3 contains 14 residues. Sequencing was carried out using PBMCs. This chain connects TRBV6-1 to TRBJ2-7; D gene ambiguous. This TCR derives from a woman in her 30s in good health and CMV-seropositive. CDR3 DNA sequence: TGTGCCAGCAGTTTGGCAGGTTTAACCTACGAGCAGTACTTC. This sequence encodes CASSLAGLTYEQYF.